Below, 31 T cell receptor beta chains from the same sample are listed, as sequenced in a study of cytomegalovirus exposure and HLA in healthy donors. Sequenced by immunoSEQ multiplex PCR; TCRdb stores in-frame clones only, minus some. This table holds a few hundred thousand clones, around 80% found once. Sequenced sample: PBMCs. The receptor set was obtained from a woman between 25 and 40 years old in good health and CMV-seropositive.

This clone was detected once. The V and J genes are TRBV5-1 and TRBJ2-3; D is uncertain. Per the germline V gene, CDR1 is SGHRS and CDR2 is YFSETQ. The CDR3 is 15 residues long. V lost 4 bases and J 0 bases, leaving 12 bases between the germline ends. Written as DNA, the CDR3 is TGCGCCAGCAGCCCCAAGGAACTAAGCACAGATACGCAGTATTTT. This sequence encodes CASSPKELSTDTQYF.

The J gene is TRBJ1-2, the V gene TRBV28; no firm D call. V lost 7 bases and J lost 3, with 27 bases in between. CDR1 is MDHEN and CDR2 is SYDVKM in the germline V gene. CDR3 length: 18 amino acids. In DNA form, the CDR3 reads TGTGCCAGCATCTCAACCCTTCCGGTAGTAGGTGGCCACTATGGCTACACCTTC. This gives the protein CASISTLPVVGGHYGYTF.

This clone has only one observation. The chain has TRBV7-2 and TRBJ1-1; possible D gene TRBD1, 6 bases. Trimming pared 0 bases from V and 1 base from J, leaving 12 bases between. The CDR3 sequence is 16 residues long. Germline V CDR1 and CDR2: SGHTA, FQGNSA. In DNA, the CDR3 is TGTGCCAGCAGCTTAGCCAGGGGACGGCAGAACACTGAAGCTTTCTTT. It encodes CASSLARGRQNTEAFF. Variable domain in full (rest from reference TRBV7-2 and TRBJ1-1): GAGVSQSPSNKVTEKGKDVELRCDPISGHTALYWYRQSLGQGLEFLIYFQGNSAPDKSGLPSDRFSAERTGGSVSTLTIQRTQQEDSAVYLCASSLARGRQNTEAFFGQGTRLTVV.

The CDR3 protein is CASSYSSGSSDTQYF. The CDR3, as DNA: TGTGCCAGCAGTTACTCTAGCGGGAGTTCAGATACGCAGTATTTT. The chain joins TRBV27 to TRBJ2-3; 10 positions agree with TRBD2. The CDR3 totals 15 residues. In germline, CDR1 is MNHEY, CDR2 SMNVEV (reference sequence). Trimming cost V 4 bases and J 4 bases; bases outside gene matches: 5.

The V call is TRBV28, the J call TRBJ1-1; no firm D call. The CDR3 consists of 15 residues. From germline, CDR1 is MDHEN and CDR2 SYDVKM. Trimming cost V 6 bases and J 10 bases, with 24 bases left between them. The CDR3 DNA reads as TGTGCCAGCAGCCCCTTCTCCACGGGGAGGCAGCGAGCTTTCTTT. Translation gives CASSPFSTGRQRAFF.

The genes are TRBV9 and TRBJ2-2, with a weak D call TRBD2 (6 bases). V gave up 1 base and J gave up 7 bases, with 11 bases separating them. Germline-derived CDR1 and CDR2 are SGDLS and YYNGEE. The CDR3 is 14 residues long. DNA of the CDR3: TGTGCCAGCAGCGTACTCAACGGGGGCGGGGAGCTGTTTTTT. The encoded protein is CASSVLNGGGELFF.

This chain joins TRBV19 and TRBJ2-5; D possibly corresponds to TRBD1 (6 bases). CDR3 length: 14 amino acids. Trimming took off 5 bases at V and 5 bases at J, with 15 bases between the two ends. Germline V gene lookup returns CDR1 LNHDA and CDR2 SQIVND (reference sequence). The CDR3 coding sequence is TGTGCCAGTAGTTCAACAGGGCCCCCGGAGACCCAGTACTTC. Amino acid sequence: CASSSTGPPETQYF.

The chain recombines TRBV7-3 with TRBJ1-2; D is unclear. The V end lost 3 bases, the J end lost 3 bases, and 11 bases lay between the germline ends. The CDR3 covers 14 residues. Germline CDR1 and CDR2: SGHTA and FQGTGA. Here the CDR3 DNA reads TGTGCCAGCAGCTTGAACCCCGGGGACTATGGCTACACCTTC. It specifies CASSLNPGDYGYTF.

This chain connects TRBV2 to TRBJ1-1; TRBD1 aligns across 7 bases. The length of the CDR3 is 16 residues. Trimming removed 8 bases from V and 3 bases from J; junction bases left unmatched: 15. Germline CDR1 reads SNHLY; CDR2 reads FYNNEI. The CDR3 here is CASQTGIAPGYTEAFF. The CDR3 bases are TGTGCCAGCCAGACAGGGATAGCACCTGGGTACACTGAAGCTTTCTTT. Full variable domain (outside the CDR3, taken from reference TRBV2 and TRBJ1-1): EPEVTQTPSHQVTQMGQEVILRCVPISNHLYFYWYRQILGQKVEFLVSFYNNEISEKSEIFDDQFSVERPDGSNFTLKIRSTKLEDSAMYFCASQTGIAPGYTEAFFGQGTRLTVV.

This chain uses TRBV6-5 with TRBJ2-5; 11 bases are a match to TRBD2. Trimming took 4 bases from V and 0 from J; bases not matched to a gene: 4. The germline gives CDR1 MNHEY, CDR2 SVGAGI. The CDR3 loop spans 16 amino acids. CDR3 amino acids: CASSSGLAAYQETQYF. CDR3 DNA: TGTGCCAGCAGTTCGGGACTAGCGGCATACCAAGAGACCCAGTACTTC.

This clone was observed a handful of times. The CDR3 DNA is TGTGCCAGCTCAGCGGACACAGGGACGTATGAGCAGTTCTTC. This sequence encodes CASSADTGTYEQFF. J is TRBJ2-1 and V is TRBV18, with D possibly TRBD1 on 6 matching bases. V lost 5 bases and J lost 8, with 16 bases in between. Germline V gene sequence: CDR1 KGHSH, CDR2 LQKENI. This CDR3 has 14 amino acids.

The chain recombines TRBV28 with TRBJ2-7; D is perhaps TRBD2 (6 bases). The germline CDR1 and CDR2 sequences are MDHEN and SYDVKM. Deletions cut 6 bases from V and 3 bases from J, with 9 bases between. The CDR3 consists of 12 residues. CDR3 nucleotide sequence: TGTGCCAGCAGCCCGGGACTCTACGAGCAGTACTTC. Translating gives CASSPGLYEQYF.

This clone appeared once. The CDR3 protein is CASSPERVYNEQFF. Written as DNA, the CDR3 is TGTGCCAGCAGTCCAGAGCGGGTATACAATGAGCAGTTCTTC. V is TRBV6-5 and J is TRBJ2-1; weak D call: TRBD2 (6 bases). The V and J ends lost 5 bases and 4 bases respectively, with 12 bases between them. The CDR3 extends over 14 amino acids. Germline-derived CDR1 and CDR2 are MNHEY and SVGAGI.

The chain is built from TRBV30 and TRBJ2-3; no firm D call. Germline V gives CDR1 GTSNPN, CDR2 SVGIG (reference sequence). CDR3 length: 14 amino acids. V was clipped by 0 bases and J by 2 bases, with 9 bases between them. CDR3 nucleotide sequence: TGTGCCTGGAGTGTCTACAGCCTCACAGATACGCAGTATTTT. It encodes CAWSVYSLTDTQYF.

This sequence joins TRBV6-6 and TRBJ2-7; possibly TRBD2 for D (6 bases). V lost 5 bases and J 11 bases, leaving 16 bases between the germline ends. Germline V gene sequence: CDR1 MNHNY, CDR2 SVGAGI (reference sequence). The CDR3 sequence is 12 residues long. This CDR3 is CASSGGNTGKYF. The CDR3 DNA reads TGTGCCAGCAGTGGCGGGAACACCGGCAAGTACTTC.

The V call is TRBV28, the J call TRBJ1-1; TRBD1 agrees at 8 bases. This CDR3 spans 14 amino acids. The J segment lost 6 bases and the V segment lost 6 bases, leaving 9 bases of the junction unmatched. Per the germline V gene, CDR1 is MDHEN and CDR2 is SYDVKM. The CDR3 sequence is CASRTQGASSEAFF. CDR3 coding DNA: TGTGCCAGCAGGACCCAGGGGGCTAGCTCTGAAGCTTTCTTT.

V and J are TRBV21-1 and TRBJ2-5. TRBV21-1 is assigned pseudogene status. This CDR3 contains 14 residues. The CDR3 loop reads CASSKRWGRETQYF. As DNA, the CDR3 is TGTGCCAGCAGCAAACGTTGGGGAAGGGAGACCCAGTACTTC.

CDR3 in DNA: TGTGCCAGCAGTTCACTAGCGGAATACAATGAGCAGTTCTTC. Its translation is CASSSLAEYNEQFF. This rearrangement joins TRBV6-5 to TRBJ2-1, with 8 bases fitting TRBD2. The CDR3 covers 14 residues. Looked up from germline, CDR1 is MNHEY and CDR2 is SVGAGI. J gave up 4 bases and V 4 bases, and 3 bases lay outside the gene matches.

The J gene is TRBJ2-7, the V gene TRBV13, with no clear D. This CDR3 contains 14 residues. The V and J ends lost 4 bases and 1 base respectively, with 11 bases between them. Germline lookup yields CDR1 PRHDT and CDR2 FYEKMQ (reference sequence). The CDR3 DNA sequence: TGTGCCAGCAGCTACAATACAGATTCCTACGAGCAGTACTTC. As protein: CASSYNTDSYEQYF.

This clone was detected a few times. The V gene is TRBV5-5, the J gene TRBJ1-1, with D perhaps matching TRBD1 (5 bases). The CDR3 contains 14 residues. Germline V gives CDR1 SGHKS, CDR2 YYEKEE (reference sequence). The V end lost 4 bases, the J end lost 3 bases, and 13 bases lay between the germline ends. In nucleotides, the CDR3 is TGTGCCAGCAGCCTGGGACCCCGGGACACTGAAGCTTTCTTT. This gives the protein CASSLGPRDTEAFF.

The chain employs TRBV18 and TRBJ1-2, with D possibly matching TRBD1 (5 bases). The CDR3 runs to 14 residues. Germline V CDR1 and CDR2: KGHSH, LQKENI. V was pared by 6 bases and J by 3 bases, with 14 bases between. CDR3 loop: CASSQIGGYYGYTF. The DNA for the CDR3 is TGTGCCAGCTCTCAAATCGGGGGGTACTATGGCTACACCTTC.

This chain links TRBV6-6 with TRBJ1-1; no firm D call. There are 14 residues in the CDR3. Germline V lookup: CDR1 MNHNY, CDR2 SVGAGI (reference sequence). Trimming cost V 1 base and J 1 base, with 7 bases left between them. The CDR3 coding sequence is TGTGCCAGCAGTTACTTGGCCGGGAACACTGAAGCTTTCTTT. This sequence encodes CASSYLAGNTEAFF.

The chain recombines TRBV7-2 with TRBJ1-5; D gene ambiguous. V lost 3 bases, J lost 4 bases, and 7 bases lay in between. This CDR3 comprises 13 residues. CDR1 and CDR2 from the germline V gene are SGHTA and FQGNSA. This chain's CDR3 is CASSFPGNQPQHF. CDR3 in DNA: TGTGCCAGCAGCTTCCCGGGGAATCAGCCCCAGCATTTT.

This chain links TRBV9 with TRBJ1-4; TRBD1 aligns across 8 bases. CDR3 size: 15 residues. V dropped 2 bases and J dropped 7; count of bases not matched to a gene: 7. The germline V gene has CDR1 SGDLS and CDR2 YYNGEE. The CDR3 DNA is TGTGCCAGCAGCGTCGCGGGAACAGGGGGTGAAAAACTGTTTTTT. Protein: CASSVAGTGGEKLFF.

This chain connects TRBV19 to TRBJ1-2; 7 bases fit TRBD1. From germline, CDR1 is LNHDA and CDR2 SQIVND (reference sequence). This CDR3 has 13 residues. V shed 5 bases and J 4 bases; nucleotides not matched to a gene: 4. The CDR3 DNA follows: TGTGCCAGTAGTGAGGGACAGACCTATGGCTACACCTTC. Amino acid sequence: CASSEGQTYGYTF.

The chain couples TRBV28 to TRBJ2-5; 10 bases map to TRBD2. Germline trimming cut 5 bases from V and 4 bases from J; bases unmatched to any gene: 10. Per germline, CDR1 MDHEN and CDR2 SYDVKM. CDR3 length equals 16 residues. CDR3 DNA: TGTGCCAGCAGTGCAAATAGCGGGGGGTCCCGAGAGACCCAGTACTTC. The encoded protein is CASSANSGGSRETQYF. Variable domain in full (rest from reference TRBV28 and TRBJ2-5): DVKVTQSSRYLVKRTGEKVFLECVQDMDHENMFWYRQDPGLGLRLIYFSYDVKMKEKGDIPEGYSVSREKKERFSLILESASTNQTSMYLCASSANSGGSRETQYFGPGTRLLVL.

The CDR3 sequence: CASSTRLAEDEQYF. The CDR3 nucleotides are TGTGCCAGCAGCACGCGACTAGCGGAGGACGAGCAGTACTTC. This chain links TRBV7-2 with TRBJ2-7; 9 nucleotides agree with TRBD2. This CDR3 region has 14 residues. The trim removed 5 bases at V and 5 bases at J, leaving 7 bases unmatched. Germline V gene sequence: CDR1 SGHTA, CDR2 FQGNSA.

The chain couples TRBV15 to TRBJ1-2; no firm D call. CDR1 is LNHNV and CDR2 is YYDKDF in the germline V gene (reference sequence). The CDR3 is 13 residues long. Trimming removed 0 bases from V and 8 bases from J, with 10 bases in between. CDR3 residues: CATSRELSLGYTF. CDR3 in DNA: TGTGCCACCAGCAGAGAACTGAGTCTAGGCTACACCTTC. Drawing the rest from reference TRBV15 and TRBJ1-2, the complete variable domain is DAMVIQNPRYQVTQFGKPVTLSCSQTLNHNVMYWYQQKSSQAPKLLFHYYDKDFNNEADTPDNFQSRRPNTSFCFLDIRSPGLGDTAMYLCATSRELSLGYTFGSGTRLTVV.

V usage is TRBV6-5 and J usage is TRBJ2-1; D gene ambiguous. V was pared by 0 bases and J by 4 bases, with 4 bases between. The CDR3 is made up of 13 amino acids. Germline CDR1 and CDR2: MNHEY and SVGAGI. CDR3 residues: CASSYSLYNEQFF. In DNA form, the CDR3 reads TGTGCCAGCAGTTACTCGCTTTACAATGAGCAGTTCTTC.

The chain joins TRBV7-9 to TRBJ1-2; 7 bases agree with TRBD1. This CDR3 comprises 14 residues. V dropped 5 bases and J dropped 5; count of bases not matched to a gene: 8. Looked up from germline, CDR1 is SEHNR and CDR2 is FQNEAQ (reference sequence). The chain's CDR3 is CASSPSDRAYGYTF. The CDR3 nucleotides are TGTGCCAGCAGCCCTTCAGACAGGGCTTATGGCTACACCTTC. Drawing the rest from reference TRBV7-9 and TRBJ1-2, the complete variable domain is DTGVSQNPRHKITKRGQNVTFRCDPISEHNRLYWYRQTLGQGPEFLTYFQNEAQLEKSRLLSDRFSAERPKGSFSTLEIQRTEQGDSAMYLCASSPSDRAYGYTFGSGTRLTVV.

The chain is built from TRBV15 and TRBJ1-5; possibly TRBD1 for D (6 bases). The CDR3 totals 17 residues. V was shortened by 0 bases and J by 1 base, with 13 bases between the two germline ends. Germline lookup yields CDR1 LNHNV and CDR2 YYDKDF (reference sequence). CDR3 protein: CATSRDWRGGSNQPQHF. The DNA of the CDR3 is TGTGCCACCAGCAGAGATTGGAGAGGGGGAAGCAATCAGCCCCAGCATTTT.